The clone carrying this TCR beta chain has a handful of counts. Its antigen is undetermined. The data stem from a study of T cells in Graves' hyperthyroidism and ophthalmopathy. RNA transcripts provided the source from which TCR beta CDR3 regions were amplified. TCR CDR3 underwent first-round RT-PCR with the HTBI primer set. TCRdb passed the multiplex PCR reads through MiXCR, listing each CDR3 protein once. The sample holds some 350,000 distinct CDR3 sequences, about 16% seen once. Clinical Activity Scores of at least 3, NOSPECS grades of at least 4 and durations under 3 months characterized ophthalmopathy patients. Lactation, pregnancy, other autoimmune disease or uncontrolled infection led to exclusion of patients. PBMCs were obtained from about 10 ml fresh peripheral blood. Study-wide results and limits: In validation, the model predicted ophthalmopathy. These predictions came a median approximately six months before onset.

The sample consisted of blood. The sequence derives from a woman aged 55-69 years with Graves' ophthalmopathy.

In DNA, the CDR3 is TGTGCCAGCAGCCAAGTCCCCGGGGCCCTATACAATGAGCAGTTCTTC. This translates into CASSQVPGALYNEQFF. This chain connects TRBV11-2 to TRBJ2-1; D is perhaps TRBD1 or TRBD2 (5 bases each). This CDR3 comprises 16 residues. Germline CDR1 and CDR2: SGHAT and FQNNGV. V lost 5 bases, J lost 4 bases, and 18 bases lay in between.